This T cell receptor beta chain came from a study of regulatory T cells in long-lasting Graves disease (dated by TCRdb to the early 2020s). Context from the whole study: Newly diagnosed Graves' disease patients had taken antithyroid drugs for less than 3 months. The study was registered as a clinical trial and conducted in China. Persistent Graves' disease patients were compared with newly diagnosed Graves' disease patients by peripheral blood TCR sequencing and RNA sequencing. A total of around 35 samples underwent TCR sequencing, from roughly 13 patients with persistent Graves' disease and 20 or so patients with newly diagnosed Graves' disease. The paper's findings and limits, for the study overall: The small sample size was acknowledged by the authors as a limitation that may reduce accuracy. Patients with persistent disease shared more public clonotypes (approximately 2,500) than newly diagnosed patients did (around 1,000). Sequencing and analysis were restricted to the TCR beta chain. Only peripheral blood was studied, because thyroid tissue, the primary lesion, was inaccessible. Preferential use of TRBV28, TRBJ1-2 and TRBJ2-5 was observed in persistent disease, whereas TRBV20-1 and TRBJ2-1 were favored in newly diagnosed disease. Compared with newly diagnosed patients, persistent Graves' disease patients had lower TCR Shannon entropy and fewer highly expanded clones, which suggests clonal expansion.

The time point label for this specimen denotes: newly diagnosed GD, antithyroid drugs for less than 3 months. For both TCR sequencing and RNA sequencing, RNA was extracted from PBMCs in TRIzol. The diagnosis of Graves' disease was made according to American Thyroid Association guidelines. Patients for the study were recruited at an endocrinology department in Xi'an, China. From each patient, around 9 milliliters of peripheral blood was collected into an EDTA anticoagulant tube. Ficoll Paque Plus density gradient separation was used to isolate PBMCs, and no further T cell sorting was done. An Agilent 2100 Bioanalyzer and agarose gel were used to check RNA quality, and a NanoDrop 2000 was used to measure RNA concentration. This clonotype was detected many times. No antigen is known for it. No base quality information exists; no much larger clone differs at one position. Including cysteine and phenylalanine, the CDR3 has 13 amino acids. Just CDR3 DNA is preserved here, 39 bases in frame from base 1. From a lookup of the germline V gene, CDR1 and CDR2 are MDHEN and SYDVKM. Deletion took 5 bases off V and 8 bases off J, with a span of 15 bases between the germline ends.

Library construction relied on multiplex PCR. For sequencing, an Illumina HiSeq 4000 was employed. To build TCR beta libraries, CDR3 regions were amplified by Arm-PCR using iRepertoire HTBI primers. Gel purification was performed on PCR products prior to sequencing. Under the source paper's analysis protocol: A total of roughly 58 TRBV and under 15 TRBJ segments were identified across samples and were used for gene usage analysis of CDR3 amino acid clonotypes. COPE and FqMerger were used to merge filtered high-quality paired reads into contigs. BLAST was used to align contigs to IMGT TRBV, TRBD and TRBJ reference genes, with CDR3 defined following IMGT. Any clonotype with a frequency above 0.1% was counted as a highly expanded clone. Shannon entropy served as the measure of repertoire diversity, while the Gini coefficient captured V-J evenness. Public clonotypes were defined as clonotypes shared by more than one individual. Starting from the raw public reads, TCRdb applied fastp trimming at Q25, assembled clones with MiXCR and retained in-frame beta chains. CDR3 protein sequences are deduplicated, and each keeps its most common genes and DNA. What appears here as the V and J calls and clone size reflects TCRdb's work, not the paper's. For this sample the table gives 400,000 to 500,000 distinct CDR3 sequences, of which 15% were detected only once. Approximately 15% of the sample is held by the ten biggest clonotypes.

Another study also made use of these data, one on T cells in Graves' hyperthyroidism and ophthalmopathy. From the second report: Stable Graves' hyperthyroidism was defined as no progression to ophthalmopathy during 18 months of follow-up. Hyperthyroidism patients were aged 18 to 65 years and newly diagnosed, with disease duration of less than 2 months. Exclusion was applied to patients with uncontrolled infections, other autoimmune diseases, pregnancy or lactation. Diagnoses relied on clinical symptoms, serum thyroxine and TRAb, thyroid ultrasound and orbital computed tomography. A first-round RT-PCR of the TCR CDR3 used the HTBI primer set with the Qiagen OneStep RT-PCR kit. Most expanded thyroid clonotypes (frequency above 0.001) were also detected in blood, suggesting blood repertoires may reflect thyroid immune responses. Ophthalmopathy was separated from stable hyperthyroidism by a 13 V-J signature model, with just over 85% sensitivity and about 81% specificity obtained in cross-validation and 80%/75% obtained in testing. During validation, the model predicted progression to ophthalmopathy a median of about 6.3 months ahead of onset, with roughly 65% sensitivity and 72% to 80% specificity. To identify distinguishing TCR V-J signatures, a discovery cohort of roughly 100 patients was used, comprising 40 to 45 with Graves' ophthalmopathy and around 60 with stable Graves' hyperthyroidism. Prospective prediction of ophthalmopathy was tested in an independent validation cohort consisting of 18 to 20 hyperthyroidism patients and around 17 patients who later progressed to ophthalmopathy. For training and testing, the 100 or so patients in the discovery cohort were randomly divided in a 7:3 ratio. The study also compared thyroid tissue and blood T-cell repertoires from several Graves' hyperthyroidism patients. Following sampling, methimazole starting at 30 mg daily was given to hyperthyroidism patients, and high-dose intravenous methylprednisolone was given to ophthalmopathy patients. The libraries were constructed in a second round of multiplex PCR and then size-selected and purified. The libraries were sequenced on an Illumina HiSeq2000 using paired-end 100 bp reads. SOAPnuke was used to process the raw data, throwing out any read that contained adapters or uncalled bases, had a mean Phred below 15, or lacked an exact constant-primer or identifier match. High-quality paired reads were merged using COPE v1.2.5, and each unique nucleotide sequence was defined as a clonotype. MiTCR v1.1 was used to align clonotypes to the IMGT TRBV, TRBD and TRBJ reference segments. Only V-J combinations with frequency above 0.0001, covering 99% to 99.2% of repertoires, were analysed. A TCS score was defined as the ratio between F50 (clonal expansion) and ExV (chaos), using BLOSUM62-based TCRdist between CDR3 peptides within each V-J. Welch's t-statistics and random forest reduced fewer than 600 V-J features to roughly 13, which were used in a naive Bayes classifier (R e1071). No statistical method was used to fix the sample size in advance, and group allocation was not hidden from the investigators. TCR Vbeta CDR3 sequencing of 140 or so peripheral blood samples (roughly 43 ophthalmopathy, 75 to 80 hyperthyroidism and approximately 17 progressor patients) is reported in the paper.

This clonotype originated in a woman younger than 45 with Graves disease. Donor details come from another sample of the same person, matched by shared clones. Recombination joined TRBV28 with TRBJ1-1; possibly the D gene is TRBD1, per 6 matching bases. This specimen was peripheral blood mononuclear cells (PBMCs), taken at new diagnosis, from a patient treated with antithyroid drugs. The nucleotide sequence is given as TGTGCCAGCAGTCTCCAACGACAGGCCGAAGCTTTCTTT. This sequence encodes CASSLQRQAEAFF.